These 24 T cell receptor beta chains came from one sample sequenced in a study of CD8+ T cells in alopecia areata. Investigators isolated RNA and reverse transcribed it into cDNA to act as the sequencing template. Here immunoSEQ multiplex PCR was the method, and the copy in TCRdb shows in-frame clones only, minus some. Of under 150,000 clones listed, less than 60% were seen once; the top ten hold 3% to 4%. Described treatment: oral pan-JAK inhibitor, 5-10 mg twice daily. The sample was CD4+ T cells sorted from blood, taken at week 24, from a patient treated with tofacitinib. The receptors come from a human donor with alopecia areata.

The genes are TRBV10-2 and TRBJ1-6; a weak D match, TRBD1 (6 bases). This CDR3 region has 12 residues. Germline lookup yields CDR1 WSHSY and CDR2 SAAADI. V was pared by 6 bases and J by 10 bases, with 10 bases between. CDR3 loop: CASSPGDSPLHF. DNA of the CDR3: TGCGCCAGCAGCCCAGGGGACTCACCCCTCCACTTT.

The chain uses TRBV18 and TRBJ2-7; the D gene is possibly TRBD2 (6 bases). Germline-derived CDR1 and CDR2 are KGHSH and LQKENI. This CDR3 has 13 residues. V was cut by 3 bases and J by 6 bases, with 12 bases left in between. CDR3 nucleotides: TGTGCCAGCTCACCTAGGACTAATACCGAGCAGTACTTC. This encodes CASSPRTNTEQYF. The whole variable domain, remainder taken from reference TRBV18 and TRBJ2-7, is NAGVMQNPRHLVRRRGQEARLRCSPMKGHSHVYWYRQLPEEGLKFMVYLQKENIIDESGMPKERFSAEFPKEGPSILRIQQVVRGDSAAYFCASSPRTNTEQYFGPGTRLTVT.

This CDR3 is CASTPSGRTGEQYF. CDR3 nucleotides: TGTGCCAGCACTCCGTCGGGGAGGACGGGCGAGCAGTACTTC. The chain uses TRBV7-9 and TRBJ2-7; D perhaps matches TRBD2 (6 bases). Germline lookup yields CDR1 SEHNR and CDR2 FQNEAQ (reference sequence). The V and J ends lost 7 bases and 6 bases respectively, with 19 bases between them. CDR3 length: 14 amino acids.

The chain has TRBV25-1 and TRBJ1-3, with unresolved D. V was pared by 3 bases and J by 1 base, with 16 bases between. The CDR3 spans 17 residues. Germline V gene lookup returns CDR1 MGHDK and CDR2 SYGVNS. The CDR3 nucleotides read TGTGCCAGCAGTGACGGGTTACGGAGACCATCTGGAAACACCATATATTTT. Translating gives CASSDGLRRPSGNTIYF.

This clone has a single count. V usage is TRBV25-1 and J usage is TRBJ2-5; D ambiguous. The CDR3 spans 14 residues. CDR1 and CDR2 (germline): MGHDK, SYGVNS. Trimming removed 7 bases at V and 7 bases at J, with 19 bases between. The CDR3 DNA reads TGTGCCAGCAAAAATAAGGAGTACGTCGGGACCCAGTACTTC. This sequence encodes CASKNKEYVGTQYF.

This clone was seen only a few times. V usage is TRBV9 and J usage is TRBJ2-5; D remains unclear. This CDR3 has 14 residues. The V end lost 0 bases, the J end lost 3 bases, and 9 bases lay between the germline ends. Germline V gene data show CDR1 as SGDLS and CDR2 as YYNGEE. The CDR3: CASSVGGREETQYF. The CDR3 DNA sequence: TGTGCCAGCAGCGTAGGAGGAAGGGAAGAGACCCAGTACTTC. Variable domain in full (rest from reference TRBV9 and TRBJ2-5): DSGVTQTPKHLITATGQRVTLRCSPRSGDLSVYWYQQSLDQGLQFLIQYYNGEERAKGNILERFSAQQFPDLHSELNLSSLELGDSALYFCASSVGGREETQYFGPGTRLLVL.

The CDR3 loop is CAWSRDRVNSPLHF. In DNA, the CDR3 is TGTGCCTGGAGTCGGGACAGGGTCAATTCACCCCTCCACTTT. V is TRBV30 and J is TRBJ1-6, with TRBD1 matching over 9 bases. Germline trimming cut 2 bases from V and 7 bases from J; bases unmatched to any gene: 3. Germline-derived CDR1 and CDR2 are GTSNPN and SVGIG (reference sequence). This CDR3 is built from 14 residues.

V usage is TRBV18 and J usage is TRBJ1-1; D is possibly TRBD1 (6 bases). The CDR3 is 13 amino acids. Trimming stripped 6 bases from V and 10 bases from J, with 18 bases between. Germline assignment: CDR1 KGHSH and CDR2 LQKENI. CDR3 loop: CASSLERAGAAFF. The CDR3 nucleotides are TGTGCCAGCTCCCTTGAGAGGGCAGGGGCAGCTTTCTTT.

This clone showed up just a few times. CDR3 DNA sequence: TGTGCCAGCAGCCCACCTCCAGCGGGGGGCCCCACAGATACGCAGTATTTT. The encoded protein is CASSPPPAGGPTDTQYF. The chain joins TRBV13 to TRBJ2-3, with 9 bases lining up with TRBD2. This CDR3 contains 17 residues. The ends lost 5 bases at V and 2 bases at J; junction bases unmatched: 11. Germline lookup yields CDR1 PRHDT and CDR2 FYEKMQ (reference sequence). Full variable domain (remainder filled in from reference TRBV13 and TRBJ2-3): AAGVIQSPRHLIKEKRETATLKCYPIPRHDTVYWYQQGPGQDPQFLISFYEKMQSDKGSIPDRFSAQQFSDYHSELNMSSLELGDSALYFCASSPPPAGGPTDTQYFGPGTRLTVL.

The rearrangement links TRBV7-9 to TRBJ1-2, with D possibly matching TRBD1 (5 bases). The CDR3 contains 16 residues. Trimming took 1 base from V and 1 from J, leaving 13 bases between them. In germline, CDR1 is SEHNR, CDR2 FQNEAQ (reference sequence). The CDR3 nucleotides read TGTGCCAGCAGCTTAGGGAGTCAGGGATTTAACTATGGCTACACCTTC. Protein: CASSLGSQGFNYGYTF.

This clone has just a few counts. The genes are TRBV4-1 and TRBJ2-5; D gene unclear. Trimming took 2 bases from V and 1 from J, leaving 8 bases between them. There are 14 residues in the CDR3. CDR1 and CDR2 from the germline V gene are MGHRA and YSYEKL. The CDR3 reads CASSQTLVQETQYF. For the CDR3, the DNA is TGCGCCAGCAGCCAAACGCTAGTCCAAGAGACCCAGTACTTC.

This clone was seen more than once but under ten times. This chain links TRBV7-9 with TRBJ2-5, with a weak D call TRBD1 (5 bases). The V gene's germline CDR1 is SEHNR and CDR2 FQNEAQ (reference sequence). This CDR3 comprises 12 residues. The V end was cut by 2 bases, the J end by 7 bases, with 8 bases between. The CDR3 sequence: CASSLQQGTQYF. CDR3 DNA: TGTGCCAGCAGCTTACAGCAGGGGACCCAGTACTTC.

The chain links TRBV7-2 to TRBJ2-7; TRBD1 aligns across 7 bases. The length of the CDR3 is 15 residues. Germline CDR1 reads SGHTA; CDR2 reads FQGNSA. Trimming took 2 bases from V and 1 from J; bases not matched to a gene: 5. CDR3 loop: CASSLPVTGSYEQYF. The CDR3 bases are TGTGCCAGCAGCTTACCTGTGACAGGGTCCTACGAGCAGTACTTC.

In its sample, this clone was seen a few times. The gene calls are TRBV5-6 and TRBJ1-2; weak D call: TRBD1 (6 bases). The CDR3 has 15 residues. V lost 0 bases to trimming and J lost 5 bases, with 14 bases between them. Germline assignment: CDR1 SGHDT and CDR2 YYEEEE. DNA for the CDR3: TGTGCCAGCAGCTTGGGACTGGACAGCCTTTATGGCTACACCTTC. Its protein product is CASSLGLDSLYGYTF.

Remarks on this clone: Sequence at one end of the junction differs from germline and may be a read error. The chain is built from TRBV25-1 and TRBJ1-2, with 8 bases lining up with TRBD1. CDR3 length: 12 residues. Germline lookup yields CDR1 MGHDK and CDR2 SYGVNS. The CDR3 region is CASSDGQGPSRF. The CDR3 coding sequence is TGTGCCAGCAGTGATGGACAGGGTCCTTCCCGTTTC.

This sequence joins TRBV7-9 and TRBJ2-3; D remains unclear. The germline V and J ends were trimmed by 1 base and 0 bases, with 2 bases remaining between them. The CDR3 sequence is 13 residues long. From germline, CDR1 is SEHNR and CDR2 FQNEAQ (reference sequence). CDR3 loop: CASSLDSTDTQYF. Here the CDR3 DNA reads TGTGCCAGCAGCTTAGACAGCACAGATACGCAGTATTTT.

This chain connects TRBV7-2 to TRBJ2-1; TRBD1 aligns across 8 bases. V lost 3 bases, J lost 9 bases, and 7 bases stayed unmatched. The CDR3 is 14 residues long. Per the germline V gene, CDR1 is SGHTA and CDR2 is FQGNSA. The DNA of the CDR3 is TGTGCCAGCAGCTTGAGACAGGGGAGCGGTGAGCAGTTCTTC. Protein product: CASSLRQGSGEQFF.

This clone was seen a few times. The chain combines TRBV29-1 with TRBJ1-1, with unresolved D. Per germline, CDR1 SQVTM and CDR2 ANQGSEA. Trimming removed 5 bases from V and 3 bases from J, with 13 bases in between. The CDR3 runs to 13 residues. CDR3 nucleotide sequence: TGCAGCGTTTCTAGGTGGGCAGACACTGAAGCTTTCTTT. Its protein is CSVSRWADTEAFF.

This clone has only a few counts. The chain joins TRBV30 to TRBJ1-4, with 7 bases that match TRBD1. The CDR3 loop spans 14 amino acids. With 0 bases clipped from V and 8 bases from J, the junction kept 6 bases outside the gene matches. Per germline, CDR1 GTSNPN and CDR2 SVGIG (reference sequence). CDR3 sequence (DNA): TGTGCCTGGAGTGTATTGGGCAGGGGGGAAAAACTGTTTTTT. Its protein product is CAWSVLGRGEKLFF.

The chain has TRBV18 and TRBJ1-3; D is unresolved. V was shortened by 3 bases and J by 2 bases, with 5 bases between the two germline ends. The CDR3 spans 13 residues. Looked up from germline, CDR1 is KGHSH and CDR2 is LQKENI. The CDR3 protein is CASSPRPGNTIYF. The DNA for the CDR3 is TGTGCCAGCTCACCCAGACCTGGAAACACCATATATTTT.

This clone was recorded a few times. The chain has TRBV7-2 and TRBJ2-7; 11 nucleotides agree with TRBD2. After removal of 6 bases from V and 0 bases from J, the junction contained 4 bases not matched to a gene. In germline, CDR1 is SGHTA, CDR2 FQGNSA. The CDR3 covers 15 residues. CDR3 sequence (DNA): TGTGCCAGCAGTTTTACTAGCGGGGGCTCCTACGAGCAGTACTTC. Translated: CASSFTSGGSYEQYF.

The V call is TRBV30, the J call TRBJ1-1; the D gene is possibly TRBD1 (6 bases). The germline V gene encodes CDR1 GTSNPN and CDR2 SVGIG (reference sequence). The CDR3 spans 14 residues. V lost 0 bases and J 6 bases, leaving 14 bases between the germline ends. CDR3 sequence: CAWSVQGIFAEAFF. The CDR3 DNA follows: TGTGCCTGGAGTGTACAGGGTATATTCGCTGAAGCTTTCTTT.

This clone was seen a few times. The chain combines TRBV29-1 with TRBJ2-2; TRBD2 might be the D (6 bases). The CDR3 sequence is 13 residues long. V lost 3 bases to trimming and J lost 4 bases, with 9 bases between them. From germline, CDR1 is SQVTM and CDR2 ANQGSEA. This CDR3 is CSVDRDSTGELFF. The CDR3 DNA reads as TGCAGCGTTGACAGGGACTCCACCGGGGAGCTGTTTTTT.

CDR3 bases: TGTGCCAGCAGCAGCCCCTACGAGCAGTACTTC. This encodes CASSSPYEQYF. The chain joins TRBV6-5 to TRBJ2-7, with no clear D. Germline CDR1 MNHEY, CDR2 SVGAGI. V lost 6 bases to trimming and J lost 2 bases, with 5 bases between them. The CDR3 extends over 11 amino acids.